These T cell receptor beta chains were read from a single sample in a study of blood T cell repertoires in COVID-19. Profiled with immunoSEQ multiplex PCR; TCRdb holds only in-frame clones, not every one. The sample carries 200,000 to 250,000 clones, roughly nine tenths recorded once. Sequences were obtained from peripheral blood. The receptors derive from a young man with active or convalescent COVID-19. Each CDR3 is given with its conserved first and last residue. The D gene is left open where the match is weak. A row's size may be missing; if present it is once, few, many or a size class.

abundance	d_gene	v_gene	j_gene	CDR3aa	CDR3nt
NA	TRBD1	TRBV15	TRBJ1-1	CATSGTGYTEAFF	TGTGCCACCAGCGGGACAGGGTATACTGAAGCTTTCTTT
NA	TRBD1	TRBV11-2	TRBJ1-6	CASSLVFGTGDSPLHF	TGTGCCAGCAGCTTAGTCTTTGGGACAGGGGATTCACCCCTCCACTTT
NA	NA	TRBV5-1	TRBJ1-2	CASSSSGVFGYTF	TGCGCCAGCAGCTCCAGCGGGGTCTTTGGCTACACCTTC
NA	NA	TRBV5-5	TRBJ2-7	CASSHRQGAPYEQYF	TGTGCCAGCAGCCACCGACAAGGGGCCCCTTACGAGCAGTACTTC
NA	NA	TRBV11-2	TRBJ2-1	CASSPAGYEQFF	TGTGCCAGCAGCCCGGCGGGCTATGAGCAGTTCTTC
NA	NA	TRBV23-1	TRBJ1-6	CASSPQGTRSPLHF	TGCGCCAGCAGTCCTCAGGGGACGAGATCACCCCTCCACTTT
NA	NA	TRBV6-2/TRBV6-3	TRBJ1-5	CASSPRRGNQPQHF	TGTGCCAGCAGTCCCCGACGGGGAAATCAGCCCCAGCATTTT
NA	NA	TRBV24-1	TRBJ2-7	CATSDRDKTYEQYF	TGTGCCACCAGTGACCGGGACAAGACCTACGAGCAGTACTTC
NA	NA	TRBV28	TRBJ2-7	CASSLPTAYEQYF	TGTGCCAGCAGTTTACCTACAGCCTACGAGCAGTACTTC
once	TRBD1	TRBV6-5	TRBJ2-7	CASRGTGAYEQYF	TGTGCCAGCAGAGGGACAGGAGCATACGAGCAGTACTTC
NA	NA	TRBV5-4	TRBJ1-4	CASSLDGGSPTNEKLFF	TGTGCCAGCAGCTTGGACGGAGGGAGCCCAACTAATGAAAAACTGTTTTTT
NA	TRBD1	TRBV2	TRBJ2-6	CASRGTDPATGANVLTF	TGTGCCAGCAGGGGGACAGACCCGGCAACTGGGGCCAACGTCCTGACTTTC
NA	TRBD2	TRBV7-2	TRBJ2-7	CASSALAGPTEQYF	TGTGCCAGCAGCGCACTAGCGGGACCTACCGAGCAGTACTTC
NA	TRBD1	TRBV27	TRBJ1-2	CASSLLPGQGNYGYTF	TGTGCCAGCAGTTTGCTTCCGGGACAGGGGAACTATGGCTACACCTTC
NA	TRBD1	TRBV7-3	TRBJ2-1	CASSKHGTADNEQFF	TGTGCCAGCAGCAAACACGGGACAGCAGACAATGAGCAGTTCTTC
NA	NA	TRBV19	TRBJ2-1	CASSQRDNEQFF	TGTGCCAGTTCCCAGCGGGACAATGAGCAGTTCTTC
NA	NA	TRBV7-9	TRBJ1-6	CASSLRGGYRLHF	TGTGCCAGCAGCTTAAGGGGAGGGTATCGCCTCCACTTT
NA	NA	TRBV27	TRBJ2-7	CASTPGGMSYEQYF	TGTGCCAGCACCCCAGGCGGGATGTCCTACGAGCAGTACTTC
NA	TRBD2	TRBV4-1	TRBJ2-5	CASSQLAGGPFYFETQYF	TGCGCCAGCAGCCAACTAGCGGGAGGGCCGTTTTATTTCGAGACCCAGTACTTC
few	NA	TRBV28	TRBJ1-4	CASSSHSTNEKLFF	TGTGCCAGCAGTTCACATTCAACTAATGAAAAACTGTTTTTT